Below, 27 T cell receptor beta chains from the same sample are listed, as sequenced in a study of blood T cell repertoires in COVID-19. The protocol was immunoSEQ multiplex PCR, while the TCRdb copy is restricted to in-frame clones and leaves out a portion. The repertoire holds approximately 220,000 clones, around 86% seen once, with approximately 3% in the top ten. Sequenced material: peripheral blood. The receptors were sampled from a man between 60 and 70 years old with acute or convalescent COVID-19.

V gene TRBV7-9 combines with J gene TRBJ2-5, with D possibly TRBD1 on 5 matching bases. The V and J ends lost 1 base and 7 bases respectively, with 7 bases between them. Germline CDR1 SEHNR, CDR2 FQNEAQ (reference sequence). The CDR3 is 12 residues long. The CDR3 loop is CASSLVQGTQYF. The CDR3 DNA follows: TGTGCCAGCAGCTTAGTCCAGGGGACCCAGTACTTC. The full variable domain, rest sourced from reference TRBV7-9 and TRBJ2-5, is DTGVSQNPRHKITKRGQNVTFRCDPISEHNRLYWYRQTLGQGPEFLTYFQNEAQLEKSRLLSDRFSAERPKGSFSTLEIQRTEQGDSAMYLCASSLVQGTQYFGPGTRLLVL.

This clone was recorded once. Here the CDR3 DNA reads TGTGCCAGCAGCCGGGCGGGGGGCGTCCTTTACAATGAGCAGTTCTTC. Its protein product is CASSRAGGVLYNEQFF. The rearrangement joins TRBV3-1 (or the pseudogene TRBV3-2) to TRBJ2-1, with 8 bases matching TRBD2. The CDR3 has 16 amino acids. Germline CDR1 reads LGHDT; CDR2 reads YNNKEL (reference sequence). Trimming cost V 4 bases and J 4 bases; bases outside gene matches: 9.

This chain links TRBV2 with TRBJ1-6, with 9 bases matching TRBD1. Germline CDR1 is SNHLY and CDR2 is FYNNEI. CDR3 size: 15 residues. V dropped 6 bases and J dropped 7; count of bases not matched to a gene: 7. The CDR3 protein is CASSSEGQGNSPLHF. The CDR3 coding sequence is TGTGCCAGCAGCTCAGAAGGACAGGGGAATTCACCCCTCCACTTT.

The chain uses TRBV19 and TRBJ1-1; TRBD1 agrees at 9 bases. V was pared by 5 bases and J by 5 bases, with 9 bases of the junction left unmatched. Per germline, CDR1 LNHDA and CDR2 SQIVND (reference sequence). The CDR3 sequence is 15 residues long. CDR3 coding DNA: TGTGCCAGTAGTGCTAGGGGACAGGGAAGGACTGAAGCTTTCTTT. Residues: CASSARGQGRTEAFF. The full variable domain, with the rest looked up from reference TRBV19 and TRBJ1-1, is DGGITQSPKYLFRKEGQNVTLSCEQNLNHDAMYWYRQDPGQGLRLIYYSQIVNDFQKGDIAEGYSVSREKKESFPLTVTSAQKNPTAFYLCASSARGQGRTEAFFGQGTRLTVV.

The chain uses TRBV3-1 (or the pseudogene TRBV3-2) and TRBJ2-5; TRBD2 agrees at 8 bases. CDR3 size: 15 residues. Germline trimming cut 3 bases from V and 4 bases from J; bases unmatched to any gene: 7. Germline loops: CDR1 LGHDT, CDR2 YNNKEL (reference sequence). The CDR3 sequence: CASSQPRAGGETQYF. CDR3 nucleotide sequence: TGTGCCAGCAGCCAGCCTCGGGCGGGGGGAGAGACCCAGTACTTC.

V usage is TRBV27 and J usage is TRBJ2-7, with 7 bases identical to TRBD1. The CDR3 spans 14 residues. Germline CDR1 is MNHEY and CDR2 is SMNVEV (reference sequence). The J segment lost 6 bases and the V segment lost 6 bases, leaving 11 bases of the junction unmatched. The CDR3 sequence is CASSLGGNRLEQYF. DNA for the CDR3: TGTGCCAGCAGCCTAGGGGGCAACCGCCTCGAGCAGTACTTC.

This chain joins TRBV19 and TRBJ2-2, with TRBD2 matching 8 bases. The CDR3 length is 18 residues. V shed 1 base, J shed 0 bases, and the junction held 7 bases outside the gene matches. Germline V gives CDR1 LNHDA, CDR2 SQIVND (reference sequence). The CDR3 DNA follows: TGTGCCAGTAGTATAGGTGGTAGCGGGGTTCCGAACACCGGGGAGCTGTTTTTT. This translates into CASSIGGSGVPNTGELFF.

V gene TRBV6-5 combines with J gene TRBJ1-1; maybe TRBD1 (6 bases). V lost 6 bases to trimming and J lost 5 bases, with 19 bases between them. Looked up from germline, CDR1 is MNHEY and CDR2 is SVGAGI. The CDR3 consists of 15 residues. CDR3 protein: CASSWQGTWGTEAFF. In nucleotides, the CDR3 is TGTGCCAGCAGCTGGCAGGGGACATGGGGAACTGAAGCTTTCTTT.

The chain links TRBV5-1 to TRBJ2-1; 8 bases are a match to TRBD1. The V segment lost 2 bases and the J segment 12 bases; nucleotides outside the gene matches: 16. This CDR3 has 16 residues. Germline CDR1 SGHRS, CDR2 YFSETQ. The DNA of the CDR3 is TGCGCCAGCAGCTTTGGATGGACAGGGACCCAGGGAGGGCAGTTCTTC. This codes for CASSFGWTGTQGGQFF.

The chain uses TRBV13 and TRBJ2-7, with 11 bases identical to TRBD1. CDR3 length: 15 residues. V shed 4 bases, J shed 2 bases, and the junction held 4 bases outside the gene matches. Germline CDR1 reads PRHDT; CDR2 reads FYEKMQ (reference sequence). CDR3 DNA: TGTGCCAGCAGCTCCTCGGGACAGGGGGCCTACGAGCAGTACTTC. This sequence encodes CASSSSGQGAYEQYF.

The chain joins TRBV6-6 to TRBJ2-5; D unclear. The germline V gene encodes CDR1 MNHNY and CDR2 SVGAGI (reference sequence). The CDR3 loop spans 12 amino acids. The V end lost 8 bases, the J end lost 4 bases, and 11 bases lay between the germline ends. The CDR3 DNA reads as TGTGCCAGCGCCGGTAGCACAGAGACCCAGTACTTC. Translated: CASAGSTETQYF.

This rearrangement joins TRBV28 to TRBJ1-4; 10 nucleotides agree with TRBD1. Germline CDR1 MDHEN, CDR2 SYDVKM. V gave up 6 bases and J gave up 5 bases; unmatched junction bases: 3. This CDR3 spans 14 amino acids. CDR3 region: CASRTGGKNEKLFF. As DNA, the CDR3 is TGTGCCAGCAGGACAGGGGGCAAGAATGAAAAACTGTTTTTT.

The V and J genes are TRBV5-1 and TRBJ1-3, with a tentative D call TRBD1 (6 bases). Deletions cut 4 bases from V and 4 bases from J, with 18 bases between. The CDR3 totals 16 residues. Germline lookup yields CDR1 SGHRS and CDR2 YFSETQ. The CDR3 loop reads CASSPGTSSTGNTIYF. The CDR3 DNA reads as TGCGCCAGCAGCCCAGGGACATCCTCTACGGGAAACACCATATATTTT.

The chain combines TRBV28 with TRBJ1-1; tentatively, D is TRBD1 (6 bases). The CDR3 contains 14 residues. Germline CDR1 and CDR2: MDHEN and SYDVKM. Trimming pared 7 bases from V and 4 bases from J, leaving 16 bases between. CDR3: CASTIGEGGTEAFF. CDR3 nucleotides: TGTGCCAGCACCATTGGAGAAGGGGGCACTGAAGCTTTCTTT.

The chain couples TRBV4-2 to TRBJ1-4; 10 nucleotides line up with TRBD1. The germline CDR1 and CDR2 sequences are LGHNA and YNFKEQ. J lost 7 bases, V lost 4 bases, and 6 bases had no gene match. CDR3 length: 15 residues. The CDR3 bases are TGTGCCAGCAGCCGCGACAGGGGGCGGGGTGAAAAACTGTTTTTT. Amino acids: CASSRDRGRGEKLFF.

The chain links TRBV18 to TRBJ1-6; D not certain. Germline V gives CDR1 KGHSH, CDR2 LQKENI. Trimming shortened V by 2 bases and J by 0 bases, and 11 bases separated the two germline ends. This CDR3 contains 17 residues. CDR3 nucleotide sequence: TGTGCCAGCTCACCAGCAGGATTGAGCTCCTATAATTCACCCCTCCACTTT. Residues: CASSPAGLSSYNSPLHF. The variable domain in full, with the rest retrieved from reference TRBV18 and TRBJ1-6, is NAGVMQNPRHLVRRRGQEARLRCSPMKGHSHVYWYRQLPEEGLKFMVYLQKENIIDESGMPKERFSAEFPKEGPSILRIQQVVRGDSAAYFCASSPAGLSSYNSPLHFGNGTRLTVT.

The chain carries TRBV2 and TRBJ2-1; D may be TRBD1 (5 bases). The CDR3 extends over 12 amino acids. Germline V gives CDR1 SNHLY, CDR2 FYNNEI. V lost 11 bases to trimming and J lost 5 bases, with 13 bases between them. The CDR3 DNA sequence: TGTGCCGGCCACGACAGCAACAATGAGCAGTTCTTC. Its translation is CAGHDSNNEQFF. Supplemented by reference TRBV2 and TRBJ2-1, the full variable domain reads EPEVTQTPSHQVTQMGQEVILRCVPISNHLYFYWYRQILGQKVEFLVSFYNNEISEKSEIFDDQFSVERPDGSNFTLKIRSTKLEDSAMYFCAGHDSNNEQFFGPGTRLTVL.

This chain links TRBV9 with TRBJ1-4; TRBD1 might be the D (6 bases). The CDR3 runs to 15 residues. V was pared by 8 bases and J by 8 bases, with 22 bases between. The V gene's germline CDR1 is SGDLS and CDR2 YYNGEE. The CDR3 loop reads CASTPGAGAGEKLFF. CDR3 in DNA: TGTGCCAGTACCCCAGGGGCAGGGGCCGGGGAAAAACTGTTTTTT.

In its sample, this clone was seen a few times. Other DNA sequences from this sample encode an identical CDR3 as well. The chain joins TRBV7-9 to TRBJ2-7, with a possible D match to TRBD1 (6 bases). Germline V gene data show CDR1 as SEHNR and CDR2 as FQNEAQ (reference sequence). The V gene lost 4 bases and the J gene lost 4 bases, with 8 bases spanning the gap. CDR3 size: 12 residues. The CDR3 DNA reads as TGTGCCAGCAGCTCTACAGGGTACGAGCAGTACTTC. It encodes CASSSTGYEQYF.

The CDR3 nucleotides are TGTGCCAGCAGGCCTGGGGGGGTCGGAGACAATGAGCAGTTCTTC. It translates to CASRPGGVGDNEQFF. The chain recombines TRBV28 with TRBJ2-1; 7 bases agree with TRBD2. V shed 6 bases and J 5 bases; nucleotides not matched to a gene: 10. Germline V CDR1 and CDR2: MDHEN, SYDVKM. The CDR3 runs 15 residues. Full variable domain (outside the CDR3, taken from reference TRBV28 and TRBJ2-1): DVKVTQSSRYLVKRTGEKVFLECVQDMDHENMFWYRQDPGLGLRLIYFSYDVKMKEKGDIPEGYSVSREKKERFSLILESASTNQTSMYLCASRPGGVGDNEQFFGPGTRLTVL.

The rearrangement joins TRBV4-2 to TRBJ1-2; D ambiguous. The CDR3 loop spans 13 amino acids. Germline loops: CDR1 LGHNA, CDR2 YNFKEQ. V was pared by 1 base and J by 6 bases, with 9 bases between. In DNA, the CDR3 is TGTGCCAGCAGCCAAGGTGGGCCGGATGGCTACACCTTC. It codes for CASSQGGPDGYTF.

J is TRBJ2-4 and V is TRBV30; no firm D call. The V end lost 5 bases, the J end lost 1 base, and 6 bases lay between the germline ends. The germline gives CDR1 GTSNPN, CDR2 SVGIG (reference sequence). This CDR3 spans 12 amino acids. The CDR3 region has the DNA TGTGCCTGGGCGGAGGCCAAAAACATTCAGTACTTC. Amino acids: CAWAEAKNIQYF.

The chain links TRBV6-1 to TRBJ1-6, with 9 positions matching TRBD1. V lost 5 bases and J lost 10; bases outside the gene matches: 12. CDR3 size: 16 residues. Germline V gene sequence: CDR1 MNHNS, CDR2 SASEGT. Here the CDR3 DNA reads TGTGCCAGCAGTCAAGGGGGACAGGGTTCGGGGTCACCCCTCCACTTT. Residues: CASSQGGQGSGSPLHF.

In its sample, this clone was seen once. V usage is TRBV19 and J usage is TRBJ1-2; TRBD1 is a possible D gene (5 bases). Trimming pared 4 bases from V and 4 bases from J, leaving 16 bases between. The CDR3 runs to 15 residues. Germline assignment: CDR1 LNHDA and CDR2 SQIVND (reference sequence). The CDR3 sequence: CASSTGLPRGYGYTF. CDR3 DNA sequence: TGTGCCAGTAGTACGGGCCTTCCTAGGGGCTATGGCTACACCTTC.

The chain employs TRBV29-1 and TRBJ2-7, with 11 positions matching TRBD2. Unmatched junction bases numbered 4, after V lost 1 base and J lost 8 bases. This CDR3 contains 13 residues. Per the germline V gene, CDR1 is SQVTM and CDR2 is ANQGSEA. The chain's CDR3 is CSVEGSSGGQQYF. The DNA for the CDR3 is TGCAGCGTTGAAGGGTCTAGCGGGGGGCAGCAGTACTTC.

Regarding this clone: A much larger clone differs from this one at a single base, so this may be a read error. The rearrangement uses TRBV6-6 and TRBJ2-3, with 8 positions matching TRBD1. Germline values: CDR1 MNHNY, CDR2 SVGAGI (reference sequence). This CDR3 has 14 residues. Losses at the gene ends were 5 bases for V and 1 base for J; bases not matched to a gene: 2. In DNA form, the CDR3 reads TGTGCCAGCAGTCAGACAGGGGGCACAGATACGCAGTATTTT. Its protein is CASSQTGGTDTQYF.

At least ten counts were recorded for this clone. The V and J genes are TRBV7-6 and TRBJ2-7; the match to TRBD2 covers 8 bases. This CDR3 region has 15 residues. The junction had 10 bases not matched to a gene; V was cut back by 5 bases and J by 4 bases. Germline CDR1 is SGHVS and CDR2 is FNYEAQ. The CDR3 DNA follows: TGTGCCAGCAGCAGCTTGGCGGGGGGCACGTACGAGCAGTACTTC. Residues: CASSSLAGGTYEQYF.